This T cell receptor beta chain was identified in a study of metastatic and nonmetastatic thyroid tumors. From the PCR reads, TCRdb re-called clones with MiXCR. Here the sample spans 60,000 to 75,000 clones, approximately 4.1% being singletons. This clone has at least ten counts. Each patient came to thyroid surgery without any prior treatment (of any kind). Germline V gene data show CDR1 as SGHAT and CDR2 as FQNNGV. The CDR3 totals 16 residues. Between the trimmed V and J ends, which lost 4 bases and 5 bases, there was a span of 17 bases. The chain couples TRBV11-2 to TRBJ1-4; possibly TRBD1 for D (5 bases). The source is a female donor with papillary thyroid cancer or a benign thyroid nodule (not recorded which). Some clones in this sample may be carry-over from other donors' samples. The sample comprised blood. CDR3 nucleotide sequence: TGTGCCAGCAGCTACAATGGGGCTTTGGTGAATGAAAAACTGTTTTTT. It is translated as CASSYNGALVNEKLFF.